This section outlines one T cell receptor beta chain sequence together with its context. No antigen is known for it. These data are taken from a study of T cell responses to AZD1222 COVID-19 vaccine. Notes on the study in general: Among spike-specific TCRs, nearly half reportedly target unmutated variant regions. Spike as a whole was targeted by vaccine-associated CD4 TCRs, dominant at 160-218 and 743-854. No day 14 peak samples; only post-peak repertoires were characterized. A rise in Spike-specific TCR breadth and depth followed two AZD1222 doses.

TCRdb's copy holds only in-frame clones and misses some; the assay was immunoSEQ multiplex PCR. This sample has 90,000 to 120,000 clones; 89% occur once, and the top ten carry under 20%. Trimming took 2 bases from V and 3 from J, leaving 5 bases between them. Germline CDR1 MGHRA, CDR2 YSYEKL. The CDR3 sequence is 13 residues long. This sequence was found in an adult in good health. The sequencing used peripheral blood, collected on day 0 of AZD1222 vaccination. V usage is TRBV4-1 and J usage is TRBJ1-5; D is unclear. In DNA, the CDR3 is TGCGCCAGCAGCCAAAGGGTCAATCAGCCCCAGCATTTT. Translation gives CASSQRVNQPQHF.